These 13 T cell receptor beta chains share one sample of origin, sequenced in a study of shared clonotypes between healthy human individuals. Some clones are missing from TCRdb's copy, which holds only in-frame ones; the method was immunoSEQ multiplex PCR. The sample lists about 510,000 clones, about three quarters occurring once. The sample consisted of PBMCs. These receptors all stem from a woman aged 40 to 49 in good health. Some clones in this sample may be carry-over from other donors' samples.

This chain connects TRBV5-1 to TRBJ2-3, with a weak D call TRBD2 (5 bases). Germline CDR1 reads SGHRS; CDR2 reads YFSETQ. Trimming cost V 0 bases and J 5 bases, with 10 bases left between them. This CDR3 has 14 residues. The CDR3 coding sequence is TGCGCCAGCAGCTTGGATGAAGGGAGAGATACGCAGTATTTT. Translating gives CASSLDEGRDTQYF.

Comments on this clone: The sample contains more than one DNA sequence encoding this CDR3. CDR3 residues: CASSLGQVNTEAFF. DNA for the CDR3: TGTGCCAGCAGCTTAGGACAGGTTAACACTGAAGCTTTCTTT. The chain uses TRBV7-9 and TRBJ1-1; a possible D gene is TRBD1 (6 bases). The CDR3 covers 14 residues. Trimming left V 1 base short and J 2 bases short, with 8 bases between. Looked up from germline, CDR1 is SEHNR and CDR2 is FQNEAQ (reference sequence).

This clone came up once. V gene TRBV4-1 combines with J gene TRBJ2-7, with D maybe TRBD2 (5 bases). The ends were cut back, 0 bases at V and 2 bases at J, with 14 bases in the middle. Germline loops: CDR1 MGHRA, CDR2 YSYEKL. The CDR3 spans 16 residues. CDR3 bases: TGCGCCAGCAGCCAAGATTTTGGCGGGCCGCCCTACGAGCAGTACTTC. It codes for CASSQDFGGPPYEQYF.

The sample holds a few counts of this clone. The V call is TRBV13, the J call TRBJ2-2; the match to TRBD1 covers 8 bases. Germline V CDR1 and CDR2: PRHDT, FYEKMQ (reference sequence). This CDR3 has 15 residues. Trimming removed 7 bases from V and 4 bases from J; junction bases left unmatched: 8. This CDR3 reads CASTGTGSRTGELFF. The CDR3 DNA reads TGTGCCAGCACCGGGACAGGAAGCCGCACCGGGGAGCTGTTTTTT. The full variable domain, rest sourced from reference TRBV13 and TRBJ2-2, is AAGVIQSPRHLIKEKRETATLKCYPIPRHDTVYWYQQGPGQDPQFLISFYEKMQSDKGSIPDRFSAQQFSDYHSELNMSSLELGDSALYFCASTGTGSRTGELFFGEGSRLTVL.

This clone was observed a handful of times. At one end, the junction sequence differs from germline, possibly due to a read error. CDR3 sequence reads: CASSEGWYSGANVLTF. CDR3 coding DNA: TGTGCCAGCAGCGAAGGGTGGTACTCTGGGGCCAACGTCCTGACTTTC. The gene calls are TRBV2 and TRBJ2-6; D remains unclear. The CDR3 sequence is 16 residues long. The germline CDR1 and CDR2 sequences are SNHLY and FYNNEI. Full variable domain (remainder filled in from reference TRBV2 and TRBJ2-6): EPEVTQTPSHQVTQMGQEVILRCVPISNHLYFYWYRQILGQKVEFLVSFYNNEISEKSEIFDDQFSVERPDGSNFTLKIRSTKLEDSAMYFCASSEGWYSGANVLTFGAGSRLTVL.

This clone was seen once. The chain couples TRBV7-9 to TRBJ2-3, with D perhaps TRBD2 (5 bases). This CDR3 comprises 18 residues. Germline values: CDR1 SEHNR, CDR2 FQNEAQ (reference sequence). V was pared by 1 base and J by 1 base, with 18 bases between. In DNA, the CDR3 is TGTGCCAGCAGCTTAGGAGGGCTAGCAGCCACCGGCACAGATACGCAGTATTTT. Translating it yields CASSLGGLAATGTDTQYF.

As regards this clone: This sequence is one base from a far larger clone and is likely a read error. This sequence joins TRBV7-8 and TRBJ2-1; D may match TRBD1 or TRBD2 (5 bases each). Trimming left V 0 bases short and J 3 bases short, with 6 bases between. The CDR3 covers 14 residues. Germline assignment: CDR1 SGHVS and CDR2 FQNEAQ. CDR3 region: CASSLAGDYNEQFF. CDR3 nucleotides: TGTGCCAGCAGCTTAGCGGGGGACTACAATGAGCAGTTCTTC.

This rearrangement joins TRBV28 to TRBJ1-5; the match to TRBD1 covers 11 bases. V trimming: 5 bases; J trimming: 7 bases; junction bases outside the gene matches: 7. The CDR3 loop spans 15 amino acids. The germline V gene encodes CDR1 MDHEN and CDR2 SYDVKM. The CDR3 loop reads CASSTRTGGGQPQHF. The CDR3 region has the DNA TGTGCCAGCAGTACCCGGACAGGGGGCGGCCAGCCCCAGCATTTT.

The V and J genes are TRBV7-9 and TRBJ1-4, with 11 bases that match TRBD1. V trimming: 5 bases; J trimming: 7 bases; junction bases outside the gene matches: 3. The CDR3 is made up of 14 amino acids. Germline-derived CDR1 and CDR2 are SEHNR and FQNEAQ (reference sequence). DNA for the CDR3: TGTGCCAGCAGCGGGACAGGGGGAGGTGAAAAACTGTTTTTT. Encoded protein: CASSGTGGGEKLFF.

The chain links TRBV6-6 to TRBJ2-7; D remains ambiguous. CDR3 size: 14 residues. The V gene's germline CDR1 is MNHNY and CDR2 SVGAGI (reference sequence). V lost 2 bases, J lost 2 bases, and 10 bases lay in between. CDR3 loop: CASSYGDGPYEQYF. DNA of the CDR3: TGTGCCAGCAGTTACGGGGATGGACCCTACGAGCAGTACTTC.

The chain couples TRBV7-2 to TRBJ2-7; no firm D call. Trimming removed 5 bases from V and 7 bases from J, with 12 bases in between. This CDR3 region has 12 residues. Germline loops: CDR1 SGHTA, CDR2 FQGNSA. CDR3 amino acids: CASSIRALEQYF. The CDR3 bases are TGTGCCAGCAGCATCCGGGCGCTTGAGCAGTACTTC.

The chain has TRBV7-8 and TRBJ2-1, with D possibly TRBD1 on 5 matching bases. This CDR3 is built from 13 residues. Germline CDR1 and CDR2: SGHVS and FQNEAQ. V was clipped by 5 bases and J by 3 bases, with 8 bases between them. CDR3 in DNA: TGTGCCAGCAGCCTCGACAGCTACAATGAGCAGTTCTTC. Translation gives CASSLDSYNEQFF.

The CDR3: CASSIDRTSGGSDTQYF. CDR3 coding DNA: TGTGCCAGTAGTATAGACCGGACTAGCGGAGGGTCAGATACGCAGTATTTT. The chain recombines TRBV19 with TRBJ2-3, with 10 nucleotides matching TRBD2. Germline values: CDR1 LNHDA, CDR2 SQIVND (reference sequence). The CDR3 consists of 17 residues. The V segment lost 0 bases and the J segment 4 bases; nucleotides outside the gene matches: 7.